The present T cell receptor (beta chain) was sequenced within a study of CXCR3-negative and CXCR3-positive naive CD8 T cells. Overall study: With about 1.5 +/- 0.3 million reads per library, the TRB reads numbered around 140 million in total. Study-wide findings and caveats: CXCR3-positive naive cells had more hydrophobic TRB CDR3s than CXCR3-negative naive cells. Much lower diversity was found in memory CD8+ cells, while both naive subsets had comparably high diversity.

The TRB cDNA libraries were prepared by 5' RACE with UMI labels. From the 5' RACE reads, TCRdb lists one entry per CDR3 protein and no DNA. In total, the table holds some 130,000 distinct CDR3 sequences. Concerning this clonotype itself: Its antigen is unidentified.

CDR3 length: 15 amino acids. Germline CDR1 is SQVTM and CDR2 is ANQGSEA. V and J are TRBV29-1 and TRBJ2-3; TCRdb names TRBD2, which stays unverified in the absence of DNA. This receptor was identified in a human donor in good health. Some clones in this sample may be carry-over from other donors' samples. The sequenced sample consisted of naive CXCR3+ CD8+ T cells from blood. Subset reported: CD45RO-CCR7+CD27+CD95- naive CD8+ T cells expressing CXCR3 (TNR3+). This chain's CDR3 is CSAGGRAPIGDTQYF.